The sequence of this T cell receptor (beta chain) was determined in a study of T cell responses to AZD1222 COVID-19 vaccine. Study conclusions and caveats: Donors were chiefly white British, with a greater number of females, and clonal diversity was perhaps underestimated. Without day 14 samples, only post-peak T cell repertoires were studied. Reports indicate that nearly half of spike-specific TCRs are directed at unmutated variant regions.

For this clone: The antigen remains unidentified.

This CDR3 comprises 17 residues. V was trimmed by 4 bases and J by 1 base, leaving 19 bases between them. Germline CDR1 is SGHRS and CDR2 is YFSETQ. The method was immunoSEQ multiplex PCR; TCRdb's version includes in-frame clones alone and lacks a portion of them. The sample carries some 150,000 clones, 75% to 85% recorded once. This chain connects TRBV5-1 to TRBJ2-3, with D maybe TRBD1 (5 bases). The input for sequencing was peripheral blood, taken 28 days after the second dose of the MenACWY control vaccine. The TCR sequence derives from an adult who received the MenACWY meningococcal vaccine as a control. CDR3 protein: CASSSVTWEGGTDTQYF. The CDR3 coding sequence is TGCGCCAGCAGCAGTGTTACGTGGGAAGGGGGCACAGATACGCAGTATTTT.